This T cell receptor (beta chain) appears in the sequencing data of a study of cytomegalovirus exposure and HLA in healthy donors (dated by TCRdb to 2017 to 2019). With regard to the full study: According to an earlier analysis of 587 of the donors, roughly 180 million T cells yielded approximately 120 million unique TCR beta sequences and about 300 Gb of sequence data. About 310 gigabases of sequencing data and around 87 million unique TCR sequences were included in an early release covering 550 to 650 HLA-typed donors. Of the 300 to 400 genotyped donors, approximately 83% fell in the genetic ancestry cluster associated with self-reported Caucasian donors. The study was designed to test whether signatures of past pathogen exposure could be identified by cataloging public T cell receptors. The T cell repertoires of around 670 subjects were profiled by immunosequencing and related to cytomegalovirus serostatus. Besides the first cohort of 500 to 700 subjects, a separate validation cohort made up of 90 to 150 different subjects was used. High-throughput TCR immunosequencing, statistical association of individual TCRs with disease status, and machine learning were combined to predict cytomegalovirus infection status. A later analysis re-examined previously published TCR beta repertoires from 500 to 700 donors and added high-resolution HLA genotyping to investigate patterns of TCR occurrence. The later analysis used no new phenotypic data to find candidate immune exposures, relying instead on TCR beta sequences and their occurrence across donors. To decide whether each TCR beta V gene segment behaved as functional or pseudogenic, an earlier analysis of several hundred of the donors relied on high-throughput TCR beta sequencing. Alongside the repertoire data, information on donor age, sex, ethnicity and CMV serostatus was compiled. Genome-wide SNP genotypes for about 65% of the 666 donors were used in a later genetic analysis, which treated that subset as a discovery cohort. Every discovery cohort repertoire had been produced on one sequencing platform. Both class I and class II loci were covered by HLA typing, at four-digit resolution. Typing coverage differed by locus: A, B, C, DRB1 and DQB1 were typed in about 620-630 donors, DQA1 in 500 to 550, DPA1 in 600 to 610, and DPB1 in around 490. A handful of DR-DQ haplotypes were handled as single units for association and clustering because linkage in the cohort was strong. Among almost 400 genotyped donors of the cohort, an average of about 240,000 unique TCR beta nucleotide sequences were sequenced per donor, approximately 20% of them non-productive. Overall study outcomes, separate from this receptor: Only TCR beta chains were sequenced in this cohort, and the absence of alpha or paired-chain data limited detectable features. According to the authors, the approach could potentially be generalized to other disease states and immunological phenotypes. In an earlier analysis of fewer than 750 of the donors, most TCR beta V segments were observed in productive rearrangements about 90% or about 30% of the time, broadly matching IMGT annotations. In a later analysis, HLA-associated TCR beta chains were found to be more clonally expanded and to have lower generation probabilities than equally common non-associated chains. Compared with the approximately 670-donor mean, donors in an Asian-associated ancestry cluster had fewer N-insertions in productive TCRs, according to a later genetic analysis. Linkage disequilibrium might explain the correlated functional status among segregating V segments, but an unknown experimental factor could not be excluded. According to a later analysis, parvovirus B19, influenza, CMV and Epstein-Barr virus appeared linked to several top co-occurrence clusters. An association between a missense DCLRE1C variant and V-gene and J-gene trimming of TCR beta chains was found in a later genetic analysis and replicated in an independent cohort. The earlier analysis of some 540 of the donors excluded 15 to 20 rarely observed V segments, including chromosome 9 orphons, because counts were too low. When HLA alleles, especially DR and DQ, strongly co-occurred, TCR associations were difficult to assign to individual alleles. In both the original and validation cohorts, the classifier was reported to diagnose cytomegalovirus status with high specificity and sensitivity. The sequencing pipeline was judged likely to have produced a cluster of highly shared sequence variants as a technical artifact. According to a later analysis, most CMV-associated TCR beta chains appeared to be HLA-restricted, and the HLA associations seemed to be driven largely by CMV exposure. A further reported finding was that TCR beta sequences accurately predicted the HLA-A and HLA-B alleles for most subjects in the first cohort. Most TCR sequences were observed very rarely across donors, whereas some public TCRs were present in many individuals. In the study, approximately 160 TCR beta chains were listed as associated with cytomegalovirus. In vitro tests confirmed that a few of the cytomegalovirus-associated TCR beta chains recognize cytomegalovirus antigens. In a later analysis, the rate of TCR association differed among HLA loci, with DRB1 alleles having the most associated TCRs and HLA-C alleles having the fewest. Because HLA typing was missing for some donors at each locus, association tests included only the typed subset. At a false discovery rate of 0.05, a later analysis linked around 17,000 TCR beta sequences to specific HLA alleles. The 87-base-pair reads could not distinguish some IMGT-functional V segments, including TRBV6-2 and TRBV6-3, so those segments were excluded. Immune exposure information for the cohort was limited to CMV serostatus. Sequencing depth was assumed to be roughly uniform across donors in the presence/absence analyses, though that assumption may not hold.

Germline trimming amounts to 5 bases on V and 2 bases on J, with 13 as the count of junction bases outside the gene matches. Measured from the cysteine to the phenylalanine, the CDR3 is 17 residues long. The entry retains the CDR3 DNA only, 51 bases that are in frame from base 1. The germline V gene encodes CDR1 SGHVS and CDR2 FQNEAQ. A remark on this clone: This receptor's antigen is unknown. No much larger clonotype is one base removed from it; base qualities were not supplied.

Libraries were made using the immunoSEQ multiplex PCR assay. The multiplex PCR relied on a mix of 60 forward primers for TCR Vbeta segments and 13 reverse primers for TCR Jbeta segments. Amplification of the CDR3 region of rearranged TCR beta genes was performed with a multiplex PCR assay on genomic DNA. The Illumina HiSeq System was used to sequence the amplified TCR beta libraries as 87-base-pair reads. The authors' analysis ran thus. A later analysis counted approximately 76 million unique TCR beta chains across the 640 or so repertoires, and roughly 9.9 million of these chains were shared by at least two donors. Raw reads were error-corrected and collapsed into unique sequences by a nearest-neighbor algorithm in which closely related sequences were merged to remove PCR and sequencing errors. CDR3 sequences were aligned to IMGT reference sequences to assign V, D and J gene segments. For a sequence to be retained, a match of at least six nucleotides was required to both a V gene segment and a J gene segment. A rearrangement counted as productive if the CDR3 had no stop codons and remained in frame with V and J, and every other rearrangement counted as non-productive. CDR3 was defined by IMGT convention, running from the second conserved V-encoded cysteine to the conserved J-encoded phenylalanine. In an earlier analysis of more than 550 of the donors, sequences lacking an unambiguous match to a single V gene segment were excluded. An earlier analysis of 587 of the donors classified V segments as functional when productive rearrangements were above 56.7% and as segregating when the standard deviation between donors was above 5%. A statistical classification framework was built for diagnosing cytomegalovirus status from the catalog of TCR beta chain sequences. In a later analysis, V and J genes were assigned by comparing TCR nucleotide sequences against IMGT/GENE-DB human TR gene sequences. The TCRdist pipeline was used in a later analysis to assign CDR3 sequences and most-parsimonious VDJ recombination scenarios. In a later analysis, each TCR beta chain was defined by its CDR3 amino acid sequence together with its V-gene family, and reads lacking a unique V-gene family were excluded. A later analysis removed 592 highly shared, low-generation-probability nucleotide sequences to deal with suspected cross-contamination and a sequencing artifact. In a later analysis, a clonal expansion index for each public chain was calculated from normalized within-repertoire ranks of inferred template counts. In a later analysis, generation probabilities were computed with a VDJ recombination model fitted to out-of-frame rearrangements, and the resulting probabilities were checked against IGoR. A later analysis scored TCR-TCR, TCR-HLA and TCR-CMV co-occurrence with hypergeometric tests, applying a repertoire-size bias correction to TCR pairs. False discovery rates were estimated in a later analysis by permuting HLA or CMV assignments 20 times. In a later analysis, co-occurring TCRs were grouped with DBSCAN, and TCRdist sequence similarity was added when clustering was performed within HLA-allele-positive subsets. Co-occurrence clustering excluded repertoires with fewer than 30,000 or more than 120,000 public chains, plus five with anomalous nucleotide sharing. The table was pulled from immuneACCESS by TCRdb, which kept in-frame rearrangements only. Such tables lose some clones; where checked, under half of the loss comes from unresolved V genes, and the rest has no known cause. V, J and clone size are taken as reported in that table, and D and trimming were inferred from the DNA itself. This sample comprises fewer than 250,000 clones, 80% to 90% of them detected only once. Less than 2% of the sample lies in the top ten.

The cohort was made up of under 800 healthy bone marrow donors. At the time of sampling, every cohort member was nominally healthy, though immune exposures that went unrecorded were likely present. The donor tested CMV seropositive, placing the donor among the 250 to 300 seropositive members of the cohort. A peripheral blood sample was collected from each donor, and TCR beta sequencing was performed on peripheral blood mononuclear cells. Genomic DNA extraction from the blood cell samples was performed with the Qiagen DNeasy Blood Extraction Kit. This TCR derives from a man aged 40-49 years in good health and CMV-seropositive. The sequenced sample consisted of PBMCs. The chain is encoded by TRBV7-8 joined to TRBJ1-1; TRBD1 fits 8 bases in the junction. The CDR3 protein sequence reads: CASSPRGHGTGNTEAFF. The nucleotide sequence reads TGTGCCAGCAGCCCTAGGGGTCACGGGACAGGCAACACTGAAGCTTTCTTT.